Here is one TCR beta chain with its context. The germline V gene encodes CDR1 SGHRS and CDR2 YFSETQ. Trimming removed 4 bases from V and 1 base from J; junction bases left unmatched: 9. This CDR3 comprises 16 residues. The sample originates from a study of human T cells and chemical hapten exposure. Researchers extracted total RNA from unfractionated whole blood. Library construction involved attaching unique molecular identifiers to individual cDNA molecules, which allowed quantitative, reproducible TCR counting. Authors' data handling: A per-sample median of about 94,000 TCRs was observed, with counts ranging from about 20,000 to 750,000. TCRdb independently ran MiXCR on the 5' RACE reads; one entry per CDR3 protein. Clone size and V and J calls follow TCRdb, not the original study. This repertoire shows about 81,000 distinct CDR3 sequences, more than 7% found once; its top ten account for around 2.3%.

V and J are TRBV5-1 and TRBJ1-1; TRBD1 matches at 8 bases. The receptor comes from a male donor in good health. CDR3 sequence reads: CASSQKPGQANTEAFF. DNA of the CDR3: TGCGCCAGCAGCCAGAAGCCGGGACAGGCGAACACTGAAGCTTTCTTT.